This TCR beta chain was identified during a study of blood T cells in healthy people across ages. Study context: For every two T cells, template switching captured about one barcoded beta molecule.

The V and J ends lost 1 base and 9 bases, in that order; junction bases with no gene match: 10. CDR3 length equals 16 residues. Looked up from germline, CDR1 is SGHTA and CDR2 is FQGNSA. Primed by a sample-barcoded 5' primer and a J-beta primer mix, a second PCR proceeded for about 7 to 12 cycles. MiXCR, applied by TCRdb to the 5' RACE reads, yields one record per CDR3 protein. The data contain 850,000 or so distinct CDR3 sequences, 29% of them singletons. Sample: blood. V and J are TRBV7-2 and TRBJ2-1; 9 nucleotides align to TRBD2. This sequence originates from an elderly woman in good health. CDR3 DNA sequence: TGTGCCAGCAGCTTAGTTGGGGGACTAGCTTTCAGTGAGCAGTTCTTC. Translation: CASSLVGGLAFSEQFF.